A single sample gave rise to the 6 T cell receptor beta chains below, sequenced in a study of beta chain features in type 1 diabetes. Every bit of the isolated RNA underwent reverse transcription, so sequencing read expressed TCRB transcripts. The protocol was immunoSEQ multiplex PCR, while the TCRdb copy is restricted to in-frame clones and leaves out a portion. In the table there are hundreds of thousands of clones, approximately 14% of which are singletons. The source material was naive CD4+ T cells from blood. Receptors originate from a man under 40 in good health.

The chain employs TRBV27 and TRBJ2-1, with D perhaps TRBD1 or TRBD2 (5 bases each). Per the germline V gene, CDR1 is MNHEY and CDR2 is SMNVEV (reference sequence). V was pared by 3 bases and J by 8 bases, with 23 bases between. The CDR3 length is 17 residues. CDR3 DNA: TGTGCCAGCAGTTTCCTGGCCGGGACCCCGGCCCCCGATGAGCAGTTCTTC. Protein sequence: CASSFLAGTPAPDEQFF.

V is TRBV7-2 and J is TRBJ2-5; 11 nucleotides match TRBD1. Germline trimming cut 6 bases from V and 4 bases from J; bases unmatched to any gene: 7. The CDR3 loop spans 15 amino acids. Looked up from germline, CDR1 is SGHTA and CDR2 is FQGNSA. The DNA for the CDR3 is TGTGCCAGCAGAACAGCCGGGACAGGGGGAGAGACCCAGTACTTC. Its protein is CASRTAGTGGETQYF.

The chain recombines TRBV7-9 with TRBJ2-3; 10 bases match TRBD2. The CDR3 covers 15 residues. V dropped 5 bases and J dropped 3; count of bases not matched to a gene: 5. Germline V gene data show CDR1 as SEHNR and CDR2 as FQNEAQ (reference sequence). CDR3: CASSPPSGSTDTQYF. In DNA form, the CDR3 reads TGTGCCAGCAGCCCGCCTAGCGGGAGTACAGATACGCAGTATTTT.

This chain uses TRBV4-2 with TRBJ2-3; 11 nucleotides align to TRBD2. V lost 4 bases and J lost 8; bases outside the gene matches: 26. The germline CDR1 and CDR2 sequences are LGHNA and YNFKEQ. The CDR3 is 21 amino acids. The chain's CDR3 is CASSPAPGLAGGRANTGTQYF. As DNA, the CDR3 is TGTGCCAGCAGCCCCGCCCCCGGACTAGCGGGCGGACGCGCCAACACGGGTACGCAGTATTTT.

The CDR3 DNA follows: TGTGCCAGCAGCCCCCTCCAAGGAGAAGTAGGCTACACCTTC. It translates to CASSPLQGEVGYTF. This sequence joins TRBV7-6 and TRBJ1-2, with D unclear. Germline V CDR1 and CDR2: SGHVS, FNYEAQ. Trimming shortened V by 5 bases and J by 8 bases, and 18 bases separated the two germline ends. CDR3 size: 14 residues.

The chain employs TRBV30 and TRBJ1-2; D uncertain. CDR3 length: 14 amino acids. Deletions cut 5 bases from V and 8 bases from J, with 21 bases between. The germline gives CDR1 GTSNPN, CDR2 SVGIG (reference sequence). CDR3 loop: CAWGREHLLWGYTF. The CDR3, as DNA: TGTGCCTGGGGCCGGGAACACCTCCTATGGGGCTACACCTTC.